A single sample is the source of the 31 T cell receptor beta chains below, sequenced in a study of blood T cell repertoires in COVID-19. Method: immunoSEQ multiplex PCR; TCRdb's copy keeps in-frame clones and lacks some. The sample shows over 100,000 clones, roughly 82% of them seen only once. The sequenced sample consisted of peripheral blood. These receptor sequences come from a man aged 60 to 75 with acute or convalescent COVID-19.

The V and J genes are TRBV6-5 and TRBJ2-5, with D maybe TRBD1 (5 bases). Trimming cost V 6 bases and J 3 bases, with 11 bases left between them. Looked up from germline, CDR1 is MNHEY and CDR2 is SVGAGI. The CDR3 is 13 residues long. CDR3 sequence reads: CASSIQEEETQYF. CDR3 bases: TGTGCCAGCAGCATACAGGAAGAAGAGACCCAGTACTTC.

This rearrangement joins TRBV5-4 to TRBJ2-2, with a weak D call TRBD1 (5 bases). Germline V gene data show CDR1 as SGHNT and CDR2 as YYREEE (reference sequence). The CDR3 loop spans 16 amino acids. The V and J ends lost 2 bases and 5 bases respectively, with 16 bases between them. The CDR3 DNA reads TGTGCCAGCAGCTTCGTAAAAGGGGCTGGGACCGGGGAGCTGTTTTTT. Its protein is CASSFVKGAGTGELFF.

This clone was counted only a few times. The chain has TRBV2 and TRBJ2-1; D is unclear. This CDR3 is 11 amino acids long. The V gene's germline CDR1 is SNHLY and CDR2 FYNNEI. V lost 8 bases and J 10 bases, leaving 12 bases between the germline ends. This CDR3 is CASAYSREQFF. CDR3 nucleotide sequence: TGTGCCAGCGCTTACAGTCGAGAGCAGTTCTTC.

This sequence joins TRBV29-1 and TRBJ1-2, with TRBD1 matching 7 bases. CDR1 SQVTM and CDR2 ANQGSEA come from the germline V gene. Trimming removed 6 bases from V and 0 bases from J; junction bases left unmatched: 13. This CDR3 is built from 16 residues. CDR3 bases: TGCAGCGTCGTCACGGGACAGAGCTTCTCTAACTATGGCTACACCTTC. Encoded protein: CSVVTGQSFSNYGYTF.

The V and J genes are TRBV2 and TRBJ1-5; 7 bases line up with TRBD1. Germline V gene data show CDR1 as SNHLY and CDR2 as FYNNEI. The CDR3 consists of 15 residues. The trim removed 6 bases at V and 5 bases at J, leaving 10 bases unmatched. As DNA, the CDR3 is TGTGCCAGCAGGATAGACGGAGGGGGCTATCAGCCCCAGCATTTT. Translation: CASRIDGGGYQPQHF.

This clone occurred a few times. This sequence joins TRBV19 and TRBJ2-2, with 8 positions matching TRBD1. After removal of 6 bases from V and 1 base from J, the junction contained 7 bases not matched to a gene. The CDR3 runs to 16 residues. The germline CDR1 and CDR2 sequences are LNHDA and SQIVND (reference sequence). This CDR3 reads CASRTVGQGNTGELFF. In DNA form, the CDR3 reads TGTGCCAGTAGGACCGTAGGACAGGGGAACACCGGGGAGCTGTTTTTT.

The table lists this clone with a count of one. This chain connects TRBV19 to TRBJ2-1, with TRBD1 matching 8 bases. Germline CDR1 is LNHDA and CDR2 is SQIVND (reference sequence). Trimming cost V 7 bases and J 8 bases; bases outside gene matches: 7. This CDR3 is 13 amino acids long. The DNA of the CDR3 is TGTGCCAGTATATCGGACAGGGTGGATGAGCAGTTCTTC. As protein: CASISDRVDEQFF.

V and J are TRBV3-1 (or the pseudogene TRBV3-2) and TRBJ2-3; the D gene is possibly TRBD2 (5 bases). The V end lost 1 base, the J end lost 9 bases, and 8 bases lay between the germline ends. Germline V gene lookup returns CDR1 LGHDT and CDR2 YNNKEL (reference sequence). The CDR3 length is 12 residues. The CDR3 loop is CASSQGERTQYF. The CDR3 DNA follows: TGTGCCAGCAGCCAAGGGGAGAGGACGCAGTATTTT.

The chain has TRBV11-3 and TRBJ1-1; 7 nucleotides agree with TRBD1. V lost 5 bases to trimming and J lost 7 bases; unmatched junction nucleotides: 10. Germline CDR1 SGHNT, CDR2 YENEEA. The CDR3 spans 14 residues. The CDR3 DNA is TGTGCCAGCAGCCCCCGACAGGGAACAAGTGAAGCTTTCTTT. Translated: CASSPRQGTSEAFF.

The chain links TRBV27 to TRBJ2-3; maybe TRBD2 (5 bases). The germline V and J ends were trimmed by 0 bases and 2 bases, with 9 bases remaining between them. Germline CDR1 MNHEY, CDR2 SMNVEV (reference sequence). CDR3 length: 15 amino acids. The DNA of the CDR3 is TGTGCCAGCAGTTTATCATCGGGGATCACAGATACGCAGTATTTT. The encoded protein is CASSLSSGITDTQYF.

The V gene is TRBV7-8, the J gene TRBJ1-2, with D unclear. The CDR3 contains 14 residues. CDR1 and CDR2 (germline): SGHVS, FQNEAQ. Deletions cut 10 bases from V and 2 bases from J, with 17 bases between. The CDR3 DNA sequence: TGTGCCACCGGGGATCGGGCAGCGAACTATGGCTACACCTTC. This encodes CATGDRAANYGYTF.

V and J are TRBV7-2 and TRBJ1-4; 7 bases are a match to TRBD1. This CDR3 is built from 15 residues. The V segment lost 1 base and the J segment 5 bases; nucleotides outside the gene matches: 4. From germline, CDR1 is SGHTA and CDR2 FQGNSA. CDR3 loop: CASSLGGGANEKLFF. The CDR3 DNA reads as TGTGCCAGCAGCTTAGGAGGGGGCGCGAATGAAAAACTGTTTTTT.

This chain links TRBV11-2 with TRBJ2-7; no clear D. Deletions cut 1 base from V and 2 bases from J, with 9 bases between. The CDR3 extends over 14 amino acids. Germline V gene sequence: CDR1 SGHAT, CDR2 FQNNGV. In DNA, the CDR3 is TGTGCCAGCAGCTTAGGACTGCGAACCTACGAGCAGTACTTC. The encoded protein is CASSLGLRTYEQYF. The entire variable domain, with the rest obtained from reference TRBV11-2 and TRBJ2-7, is as follows: EAGVAQSPRYKIIEKRQSVAFWCNPISGHATLYWYQQILGQGPKLLIQFQNNGVVDDSQLPKDRFSAERLKGVDSTLKIQPAKLEDSAVYLCASSLGLRTYEQYFGPGTRLTVT.

The V gene is TRBV9, the J gene TRBJ1-2; perhaps TRBD1 as D (6 bases). Germline CDR1 SGDLS, CDR2 YYNGEE. The CDR3 is 14 residues long. V lost 1 base and J lost 2, with 9 bases in between. The CDR3 DNA reads as TGTGCCAGCAGCGTACTGGGGGCAAACTATGGCTACACCTTC. Its protein product is CASSVLGANYGYTF.

The rearrangement uses TRBV10-1 and TRBJ2-5; TRBD2 matches at 13 bases. The ends lost 8 bases at V and 5 bases at J; junction bases unmatched: 8. This CDR3 spans 15 amino acids. Germline lookup yields CDR1 WNHNN and CDR2 SYGVQD (reference sequence). The CDR3 DNA sequence: TGCGCCAGCGGACGGACTAGCGGGGGCCGCGAGACCCAGTACTTC. Amino acids: CASGRTSGGRETQYF.

The V and J genes are TRBV28 and TRBJ2-3, with 7 bases that match TRBD2. The junction had 9 bases not matched to a gene; V was cut back by 7 bases and J by 2 bases. Per the germline V gene, CDR1 is MDHEN and CDR2 is SYDVKM. The CDR3 loop spans 15 amino acids. The CDR3 DNA sequence: TGTGCCAGCACCCGAGCGGGGAGGACCACAGATACGCAGTATTTT. Protein: CASTRAGRTTDTQYF.

The chain has TRBV30 and TRBJ1-4; possibly TRBD1 for D (5 bases). Trimming cost V 1 base and J 10 bases, with 19 bases left between them. CDR3 length equals 15 residues. Germline-derived CDR1 and CDR2 are GTSNPN and SVGIG (reference sequence). For the CDR3, the DNA is TGTGCCTGGAGTGACGCCAGGGTCAAGGCCGCAAAACTGTTTTTT. This codes for CAWSDARVKAAKLFF.

The chain combines TRBV29-1 with TRBJ2-3; TRBD1 agrees at 8 bases. Germline V gene sequence: CDR1 SQVTM, CDR2 ANQGSEA. V shed 5 bases and J 5 bases; nucleotides not matched to a gene: 3. The CDR3 is 12 amino acids. As DNA, the CDR3 is TGCAGCGTTAGACAGGGGAAAGATACGCAGTATTTT. Protein: CSVRQGKDTQYF.

The rearrangement joins TRBV12-3 or TRBV12-4 to TRBJ1-2; D is possibly TRBD1 (6 bases). The CDR3 spans 13 residues. Trimming removed 2 bases at V and 8 bases at J, with 12 bases between. Here the CDR3 DNA reads TGTGCCAGCAGTTTACAGGGGAGTAGCGGCTACACCTTC. This sequence encodes CASSLQGSSGYTF.

The chain joins TRBV6-5 to TRBJ1-3; TRBD1 matches 8 bases. V shed 2 bases, J shed 2 bases, and the junction held 2 bases outside the gene matches. The V gene's germline CDR1 is MNHEY and CDR2 SVGAGI. The CDR3 has 15 residues. The CDR3 DNA is TGTGCCAGCAGTTACCAGGGGGCAACTGGAAACACCATATATTTT. This translates into CASSYQGATGNTIYF.

The rearrangement joins TRBV6-5 to TRBJ2-7, with TRBD2 matching over 12 bases. With V trimmed by 4 bases and J by 6 bases, 4 bases remained unmatched. Germline CDR1 MNHEY, CDR2 SVGAGI. This CDR3 is built from 14 residues. In DNA form, the CDR3 reads TGTGCCAGCAGTTCCTCGGGACTAGCGGGCGAGCAGTACTTC. Its protein product is CASSSSGLAGEQYF.

The rearrangement uses TRBV27 and TRBJ2-7; 8 bases line up with TRBD1. V was clipped by 7 bases and J by 1 base; unmatched bases: 9. Looked up from germline, CDR1 is MNHEY and CDR2 is SMNVEV (reference sequence). This CDR3 region has 15 residues. The CDR3 sequence: CASIRWDRLSYEQYF. CDR3 sequence (DNA): TGTGCCAGCATAAGATGGGACAGGTTGTCCTACGAGCAGTACTTC.

The V gene is TRBV19, the J gene TRBJ2-2; D perhaps matches TRBD2 (5 bases). V lost 7 bases to trimming and J lost 4 bases, with 16 bases between them. In germline, CDR1 is LNHDA, CDR2 SQIVND (reference sequence). The CDR3 contains 15 residues. Here the CDR3 reads CASNQPGRGTGELFF. CDR3 DNA sequence: TGTGCCAGTAATCAGCCCGGACGGGGCACCGGGGAGCTGTTTTTT.

This clone was detected a few times. The chain carries TRBV9 and TRBJ2-1; the D is unclear. CDR3 length equals 15 residues. Trimming shortened V by 0 bases and J by 0 bases, and 7 bases separated the two germline ends. Germline CDR1 and CDR2: SGDLS and YYNGEE. As DNA, the CDR3 is TGTGCCAGCAGCGTAGACTTAAGCTCCTACAATGAGCAGTTCTTC. Encoded protein: CASSVDLSSYNEQFF.

V and J are TRBV5-1 and TRBJ2-3; 16 bases map to TRBD2. Germline V gene sequence: CDR1 SGHRS, CDR2 YFSETQ. The CDR3 is 16 amino acids. V lost 4 bases and J lost 5; bases outside the gene matches: 4. CDR3 in DNA: TGCGCCAGCAGCCTCGGGACTAGCGGGAGGGTAGATACGCAGTATTTT. Its translation: CASSLGTSGRVDTQYF. Full variable domain (outside the CDR3, taken from reference TRBV5-1 and TRBJ2-3): KAGVTQTPRYLIKTRGQQVTLSCSPISGHRSVSWYQQTPGQGLQFLFEYFSETQRNKGNFPGRFSGRQFSNSRSEMNVSTLELGDSALYLCASSLGTSGRVDTQYFGPGTRLTVL.

The chain has TRBV7-3 and TRBJ2-1, with 9 bases fitting TRBD2. Germline V lookup: CDR1 SGHTA, CDR2 FQGTGA. The V gene end was trimmed by 5 bases and the J gene end by 3 bases; junction bases not matched to a gene: 8. The CDR3 contains 16 residues. As DNA, the CDR3 is TGTGCCAGCAGCCCGTACCCGACTAGCGGCTACAATGAGCAGTTCTTC. Translated: CASSPYPTSGYNEQFF.

In this sample, this clone turned up a few times. This chain uses TRBV29-1 with TRBJ1-4, with a tentative D call TRBD1 (5 bases). Looked up from germline, CDR1 is SQVTM and CDR2 is ANQGSEA. This CDR3 is 12 amino acids long. Trimming left V 5 bases short and J 8 bases short, with 12 bases between. The CDR3 protein is CSVKGFGEKLFF. The CDR3 region has the DNA TGCAGCGTTAAGGGGTTCGGGGAAAAACTGTTTTTT.

The table lists this clone with a count of one. The rearrangement uses TRBV7-2 and TRBJ2-3; D gene uncertain. The CDR3 has 13 residues. Looked up from germline, CDR1 is SGHTA and CDR2 is FQGNSA. V dropped 5 bases and J dropped 0 bases, with 6 bases sitting between them. The CDR3 region has the DNA TGTGCCAGCAGCACCACAAGCACAGATACGCAGTATTTT. Translated: CASSTTSTDTQYF. Full variable domain (missing parts from reference TRBV7-2 and TRBJ2-3): GAGVSQSPSNKVTEKGKDVELRCDPISGHTALYWYRQSLGQGLEFLIYFQGNSAPDKSGLPSDRFSAERTGGSVSTLTIQRTQQEDSAVYLCASSTTSTDTQYFGPGTRLTVL.

The CDR3 coding sequence is TGCGCCAGCAAAGACGGGGACAGGGAGTATGGCTACACCTTC. Amino acids: CASKDGDREYGYTF. The V and J genes are TRBV5-1 and TRBJ1-2; 9 bases are shared with TRBD1. The CDR3 contains 14 residues. Germline values: CDR1 SGHRS, CDR2 YFSETQ. Germline trimming cut 6 bases from V and 5 bases from J; bases unmatched to any gene: 8.

The V gene is TRBV29-1, the J gene TRBJ1-2, with 8 bases that match TRBD1. The CDR3 has 12 residues. V shed 4 bases, J shed 8 bases, and the junction held 6 bases outside the gene matches. The germline V gene has CDR1 SQVTM and CDR2 ANQGSEA. The CDR3 loop reads CSVGQGARGYTF. DNA for the CDR3: TGCAGCGTTGGTCAGGGGGCGCGGGGCTACACCTTC.

This chain connects TRBV30 to TRBJ2-7; possible D gene TRBD1, 6 bases. V was cut by 5 bases and J by 1 base, with 12 bases left in between. The length of the CDR3 is 13 residues. Germline V gene lookup returns CDR1 GTSNPN and CDR2 SVGIG (reference sequence). The CDR3 DNA reads TGTGCCTGGGATCCCGGACAGTCCTACGAGCAGTACTTC. As protein: CAWDPGQSYEQYF.